Listed below are T cell receptor beta chains from one sample, sequenced in a study of regulatory T cells in long-lasting Graves disease. Using its own MiXCR run on the multiplex PCR reads, TCRdb lists one record per CDR3 protein. The sample lists roughly 380,000 distinct CDR3 sequences; approximately 16% were seen once. Another study also made use of these data, one on T cells in Graves' hyperthyroidism and ophthalmopathy.

The sample in question was peripheral blood mononuclear cells (PBMCs), obtained at new diagnosis, from a patient treated with antithyroid drugs. The origin of the receptors is a man aged 40-49 years with Graves disease. CDR3s include the opening cysteine and the closing phenylalanine or tryptophan. A D gene is named only where the DNA matches it firmly. Where a row states a size, it is once, few, many or the class of an expanded clone; other rows omit it.

CDR3 DNA: TGTGCCAGCAGCCCAGGTTGGGACATTCAGTACTTC
CDR3 protein: CASSPGWDIQYF
clone size: many
V gene: TRBV7-2
J gene: TRBJ2-4
D gene: .

CDR3 DNA: TGTGCCAGCATCGGAAGGGGGCGGACTGGGGCCAACGTCCTGACTTTC
CDR3 protein: CASIGRGRTGANVLTF
clone size: .
V gene: TRBV2
J gene: TRBJ2-6
D gene: TRBD1

CDR3 DNA: TGTGCCAGCAGCGTAGGGGGAAGTTCAACTCAATCCTACGAGCAGTACTTC
CDR3 protein: CASSVGGSSTQSYEQYF
clone size: .
V gene: TRBV9
J gene: TRBJ2-7
D gene: .

CDR3 DNA: TGCAGTGCTAGAGACAGGGTGAAAGACGAGCAGTACTTC
CDR3 protein: CSARDRVKDEQYF
clone size: few
V gene: TRBV20-1
J gene: TRBJ2-7
D gene: .

CDR3 DNA: TGTGCTAGTGGAGCCGGGACAGGGGGCCCTAATGAGCAGTTCTTC
CDR3 protein: CASGAGTGGPNEQFF
clone size: once
V gene: TRBV12-5
J gene: TRBJ2-1
D gene: TRBD1

CDR3 DNA: TGTGCCAGCAGTTTGTGGATGAACACCGGGGAGCTGTTTTTT
CDR3 protein: CASSLWMNTGELFF
clone size: .
V gene: TRBV27
J gene: TRBJ2-2
D gene: .

CDR3 DNA: TGCGCCAGCAGCCACAGACAGGGCAGCTCCTACGAGCAGTACTTC
CDR3 protein: CASSHRQGSSYEQYF
clone size: few
V gene: TRBV4-1
J gene: TRBJ2-7
D gene: TRBD1

CDR3 DNA: TGTGCCAGCAGCCTAAGGACTAGCGGGGGGGCAGAGACCCAGTACTTC
CDR3 protein: CASSLRTSGGAETQYF
clone size: many
V gene: TRBV9
J gene: TRBJ2-5
D gene: TRBD2

CDR3 DNA: TGTGCCTGGAGTGCTAGCGGGGGCACAGATACGCAGTATTTT
CDR3 protein: CAWSASGGTDTQYF
clone size: many
V gene: TRBV30
J gene: TRBJ2-3
D gene: TRBD2

CDR3 DNA: TGTGCCAGCTCACGGACAGGGGACGGGGGCGAGCAGTACTTC
CDR3 protein: CASSRTGDGGEQYF
clone size: few
V gene: TRBV18
J gene: TRBJ2-7
D gene: TRBD1

CDR3 DNA: TGCAGTGCTAGAGATACGCTAGCCTACGAGCAGTACTTC
CDR3 protein: CSARDTLAYEQYF
clone size: many
V gene: TRBV20-1
J gene: TRBJ2-7
D gene: .

CDR3 DNA: TGTGCCAGCAGCGATGAGGGGAAATCCTACGAGCAGTACTTC
CDR3 protein: CASSDEGKSYEQYF
clone size: many
V gene: TRBV28
J gene: TRBJ2-7
D gene: .

CDR3 DNA: TGTGCCAGCAGCCCCAGGGGTTTCGGGGGATGGGAAGAGACCCAGTACTTC
CDR3 protein: CASSPRGFGGWEETQYF
clone size: many
V gene: TRBV7-2
J gene: TRBJ2-5
D gene: .

CDR3 DNA: TGCAGTGCTACCACCAGGACAGTCTACAATGAGCAGTTCTTC
CDR3 protein: CSATTRTVYNEQFF
clone size: .
V gene: TRBV20-1
J gene: TRBJ2-1
D gene: .

CDR3 DNA: TGTGCCAGCAGTGTCGGGACAGGGGTGGAAGCTTTCTTT
CDR3 protein: CASSVGTGVEAFF
clone size: many
V gene: TRBV2
J gene: TRBJ1-1
D gene: TRBD1

CDR3 DNA: TGTGCCAGCTTCCGGGACAGGGGTGAAGGCGAGCAGTACTTC
CDR3 protein: CASFRDRGEGEQYF
clone size: many
V gene: TRBV2
J gene: TRBJ2-7
D gene: TRBD1

CDR3 DNA: TGTGCCAGCAGCTTCCGGGACTATGGGACAGATACGCAGTATTTT
CDR3 protein: CASSFRDYGTDTQYF
clone size: many
V gene: TRBV7-2
J gene: TRBJ2-3
D gene: TRBD2

CDR3 DNA: TGTGCCAGCAGCCGAGGACGGTTGGGCTCCTACGAGCAGTACTTC
CDR3 protein: CASSRGRLGSYEQYF
clone size: many
V gene: TRBV28
J gene: TRBJ2-7
D gene: .

CDR3 DNA: TGCGCCAGCAGCTTGGGCCCGGGACAGGGCAATCAGCCCCAGCATTTT
CDR3 protein: CASSLGPGQGNQPQHF
clone size: few
V gene: TRBV5-1
J gene: TRBJ1-5
D gene: TRBD1

CDR3 DNA: TGTGCCAGCAGCTTCGGGTCCACGCAGTATTTT
CDR3 protein: CASSFGSTQYF
clone size: many
V gene: TRBV11-3
J gene: TRBJ2-3
D gene: .

CDR3 DNA: TGTGCCAGCAGTTACTCGAGGCTTTCAGATACGCAGTATTTT
CDR3 protein: CASSYSRLSDTQYF
clone size: many
V gene: TRBV6-5
J gene: TRBJ2-3
D gene: .

CDR3 DNA: TGTGCCACCAGTGATGACAGGGCTCCGTCCAACGAGCAGTACTTC
CDR3 protein: CATSDDRAPSNEQYF
clone size: many
V gene: TRBV24-1
J gene: TRBJ2-7
D gene: TRBD1

CDR3 DNA: TGCGCCAGCAGCTTGAATCCAGGGGCAAATGAGCAGTTCTTC
CDR3 protein: CASSLNPGANEQFF
clone size: many
V gene: TRBV5-1
J gene: TRBJ2-1
D gene: .

CDR3 DNA: TGCGCCAGCAGCTTGGAGGCCCGCCTCGGGATCACAGATACGCAGTATTTT
CDR3 protein: CASSLEARLGITDTQYF
clone size: many
V gene: TRBV5-1
J gene: TRBJ2-3
D gene: .

CDR3 DNA: TGTGCCAGCAGCCTATACGGAGCGGGTGGAGATACGCAGTATTTT
CDR3 protein: CASSLYGAGGDTQYF
clone size: many
V gene: TRBV7-2
J gene: TRBJ2-3
D gene: .

CDR3 DNA: TGCGCCAGCAGCCAAGGGACACCACAAGAGACCCAGTACTTC
CDR3 protein: CASSQGTPQETQYF
clone size: few
V gene: TRBV4-1
J gene: TRBJ2-5
D gene: .

CDR3 DNA: TGTGCCAGCTCGGGGGAAAATTACTATGGCTACGCCTTC
CDR3 protein: CASSGENYYGYAF
clone size: .
V gene: TRBV12-3/TRBV12-4
J gene: TRBJ1-2
D gene: .

CDR3 DNA: TGTGCCAGCAGAAGAGCGGGGGGGGGCAGTACCGGGGAGCTGTTTTTT
CDR3 protein: CASRRAGGGSTGELFF
clone size: .
V gene: TRBV7-2
J gene: TRBJ2-2
D gene: TRBD2

CDR3 DNA: TGTGCCATCAACAGGGACAGGGCGAACACCGGGGAGCTGTTTTTT
CDR3 protein: CAINRDRANTGELFF
clone size: few
V gene: TRBV10-3
J gene: TRBJ2-2
D gene: TRBD1

CDR3 DNA: TGCAGTGCTAGGAAAACAACTAATGAAAAACTGTTTTTT
CDR3 protein: CSARKTTNEKLFF
clone size: many
V gene: TRBV20-1
J gene: TRBJ1-4
D gene: .

CDR3 DNA: TGTGCCAGCAGTAGACAGGGGGTCACAGATACGCAGTATTTT
CDR3 protein: CASSRQGVTDTQYF
clone size: many
V gene: TRBV18
J gene: TRBJ2-3
D gene: TRBD1

CDR3 DNA: TGTGCCAGCAGCACTGGGGGTAGCGCGAGCTCCTACGAGCAGTACTTC
CDR3 protein: CASSTGGSASSYEQYF
clone size: many
V gene: TRBV5-5
J gene: TRBJ2-7
D gene: .

CDR3 DNA: TGTGCCAGCAGTTTAGGTGGACAGGTCACAGATACGCAGTATTTT
CDR3 protein: CASSLGGQVTDTQYF
clone size: many
V gene: TRBV28
J gene: TRBJ2-3
D gene: TRBD1

CDR3 DNA: TGCGCCAGCAGCTTGGAAGTAGGACAGGGGAACATTCAGTACTTC
CDR3 protein: CASSLEVGQGNIQYF
clone size: .
V gene: TRBV5-1
J gene: TRBJ2-4
D gene: TRBD1

CDR3 DNA: TGCGCCAGCAGCAAGGACCTGAATGAGCAGTTCTTC
CDR3 protein: CASSKDLNEQFF
clone size: few
V gene: TRBV5-1
J gene: TRBJ2-1
D gene: .

CDR3 DNA: TGTGCCAGCAGTTTAACCGGGGCCTACGAGCAGTACTTC
CDR3 protein: CASSLTGAYEQYF
clone size: .
V gene: TRBV27
J gene: TRBJ2-7
D gene: .

CDR3 DNA: TGTGCCAGCAGCTTGGGTCCTGCGGACGGGGAGCTGTTTTTT
CDR3 protein: CASSLGPADGELFF
clone size: many
V gene: TRBV7-3
J gene: TRBJ2-2
D gene: .

CDR3 DNA: TGTGCCTGGAGAGGGACGGTAAACACTGAAGCTTTCTTT
CDR3 protein: CAWRGTVNTEAFF
clone size: many
V gene: TRBV30
J gene: TRBJ1-1
D gene: .

CDR3 DNA: TGTGCCATCGCTGGGCAGGGCGGATTCTCCTACAATGAGCAGTTCTTC
CDR3 protein: CAIAGQGGFSYNEQFF
clone size: .
V gene: TRBV6-1
J gene: TRBJ2-1
D gene: .